This T cell receptor (beta chain) emerged from a study of spatial heterogeneity in lung cancer. Time point specified: sample taken at primary tumor resection. Sequencing was performed on whole RNA extracted from tumor and nontumor lung tissue, or from frozen PBMC, and the material was left unsorted. TCRdb reanalysed the 5' RACE reads using MiXCR and keeps one entry per CDR3 protein. The sample comprises more than 2,000 distinct CDR3 sequences, about 17% of which are singletons, and less than 65% rests with the top ten. The table lists this clonotype with a few counts. Looked up from germline, CDR1 is MNHEY and CDR2 is SMNVEV (reference sequence). V lost 2 bases to trimming and J lost 3 bases, with 5 bases between them. The CDR3 sequence is 12 residues long.

Sequences were derived from PBMCs, sampled at surgery. The clonotype comes from a male donor with early-stage non-small cell lung cancer. The V gene is TRBV27, the J gene TRBJ2-7; D gene unclear. The CDR3 here is CASSLRGYEQYF. The DNA of the CDR3 is TGTGCCAGCAGTTTACGAGGCTACGAGCAGTACTTC.